The 17 T cell receptor beta chains in this list originate from one sample, sequenced in a study of post-analysis software for immune sequencing data. Study-wide findings and caveats: There were four or five TRBV segments more frequent in patients than controls, and TRBV5-6, TRBV5-1 and TRBV20-1 were among them.

The library was made from cDNA and included unique molecular identifiers. MiXCR, run by TCRdb on the PCR reads, gives a single entry per CDR3 protein. The sample carries just over 250,000 distinct CDR3 sequences, 35% to 40% recorded once. These receptors are not linked to any known antigen. Material for sequencing was blood. The source is a girl aged 10-17 years with multiple sclerosis.

This clonotype was observed a few times. The chain links TRBV29-1 to TRBJ1-1, with 11 bases matching TRBD1. Germline V gives CDR1 SQVTM, CDR2 ANQGSEA. J gave up 1 base and V 6 bases, and 19 bases lay outside the gene matches. CDR3 size: 19 residues. CDR3 nucleotides: TGCAGCGTCGCCGACGGACAGGGGGCCACACGGGCCGGGAACACTGAAGCTTTCTTT. Protein product: CSVADGQGATRAGNTEAFF.

At least ten counts were recorded for this clonotype. The chain joins TRBV6-1 to TRBJ2-1, with TRBD2 matching over 9 bases. This CDR3 is 15 amino acids long. The ends lost 4 bases at V and 5 bases at J; junction bases unmatched: 6. Germline CDR1 is MNHNS and CDR2 is SASEGT. CDR3 coding DNA: TGTGCCAGCAGTGCTAGCGGGATCAGGAACAATGAGCAGTTCTTC. This gives the protein CASSASGIRNNEQFF.

Worth noting for this clonotype: This may arise from a read error, as a much more abundant clone is one base away. The V and J genes are TRBV12-3 or TRBV12-4 and TRBJ2-3; D might be TRBD1 (5 bases). The CDR3 totals 15 residues. DNA of the CDR3: TGTGCCAGCAGAGCCCGCAATAGGCGCACAGGTACGCAGTATTTT. Protein sequence: CASRARNRRTGTQYF.

Concerning this clonotype: This clone may be a read error of a much larger clone one base away. The chain uses TRBV29-1 and TRBJ1-2; a weak D match, TRBD1 (5 bases). CDR1 and CDR2 (germline): SQVTM, ANQGSEA. The CDR3 runs to 14 residues. The ends were cut back, 6 bases at V and 5 bases at J, with 19 bases in the middle. The DNA of the CDR3 is TGCAGCGTGGGATTCCGGGACGGATGTTATGGCTACACCTTC. It specifies CSVGFRDGCYGYTF.

Ten or more counts support this clonotype. This rearrangement joins TRBV12-3 or TRBV12-4 to TRBJ1-6; 8 nucleotides match TRBD1. Trimming removed 6 bases from V and 5 bases from J; junction bases left unmatched: 6. The CDR3 contains 15 residues. Written as DNA, the CDR3 is TGTGCCAGCAGGAGAAGGACAGGGAATAATTCACCCCTCCACTTT. It yields the protein CASRRRTGNNSPLHF.

This chain uses TRBV4-1 with TRBJ2-3; D is possibly TRBD1 (6 bases). Germline V lookup: CDR1 MGHRA, CDR2 YSYEKL. Trimming removed 1 base at V and 4 bases at J, with 12 bases between. CDR3 length equals 15 residues. The DNA of the CDR3 is TGCGCCAGCAGCCAAGTGCCACAGGGTGCAGATACGCAGTATTTT. This gives the protein CASSQVPQGADTQYF.

The DNA for the CDR3 is TGTGCCAGCTCACCAATCTCAACAGGGACTGGAAACACCATATATTTT. It translates to CASSPISTGTGNTIYF. V and J are TRBV18 and TRBJ1-3, with a possible D match to TRBD1 (6 bases). V lost 2 bases and J lost 2, with 13 bases in between. Germline V lookup: CDR1 KGHSH, CDR2 LQKENI. This CDR3 has 16 residues.

V and J are TRBV4-1 and TRBJ2-3; TRBD2 might be the D (5 bases). Germline CDR1 MGHRA, CDR2 YSYEKL. The length of the CDR3 is 15 residues. V was shortened by 0 bases and J by 5 bases, with 12 bases between the two germline ends. The DNA for the CDR3 is TGCGCCAGCAGCCAAGATATCACCGCGGGAGATACGCAGTATTTT. This encodes CASSQDITAGDTQYF.

This clonotype occurred a few times. The chain combines TRBV7-9 with TRBJ2-3; 11 nucleotides match TRBD2. From germline, CDR1 is SEHNR and CDR2 FQNEAQ (reference sequence). This CDR3 is built from 13 residues. J was trimmed by 13 bases and V by 5 bases; bases with no gene match: 8. For the CDR3, the DNA is TGTGCCAGCAGCCACCCCCTAGCGGGGGGAGAGTATTTT. It specifies CASSHPLAGGEYF.

Turning to this clonotype: A much larger clone differs from this one at a single base, so this may be a read error. The rearrangement uses TRBV20-1 and TRBJ2-6, with 9 bases identical to TRBD1. The V and J ends lost 5 bases and 5 bases, in that order; junction bases with no gene match: 16. Germline V gives CDR1 DFQATT, CDR2 SNEGSKA (reference sequence). This CDR3 is built from 18 residues. CDR3 sequence: CSALTGGHIFSRANVLTF. The CDR3 bases are TGCAGTGCTCTGACAGGGGGACATATATTTTCTAGGGCCAACGTCCTGACTTTC.

In the case of this clonotype: This may be a read error, as it is one base from a much larger clone. This chain uses TRBV6-1 with TRBJ2-1, with 8 bases aligning to TRBD1. The J segment lost 5 bases and the V segment lost 5 bases, leaving 8 bases of the junction unmatched. This CDR3 spans 15 amino acids. Per the germline V gene, CDR1 is MNHNS and CDR2 is SASEGT. The CDR3 DNA reads TGTGCCAGCAGTCTTGGCAGGGGGCTCCACAATGAGCAGTTCTTC. Encoded protein: CASSLGRGLHNEQFF.

This clonotype occurred a few times. This chain connects TRBV28 to TRBJ2-1, with unresolved D. Germline loops: CDR1 MDHEN, CDR2 SYDVKM. Trimming pared 7 bases from V and 8 bases from J, leaving 24 bases between. The CDR3 has 16 residues. The CDR3 loop is CASTSVGPGVRDEQFF. As DNA, the CDR3 is TGTGCCAGCACCAGCGTCGGACCCGGAGTCAGAGATGAGCAGTTCTTC.

This chain connects TRBV5-1 to TRBJ1-1; TRBD1 agrees at 7 bases. J lost 0 bases, V lost 4 bases, and 9 bases had no gene match. Per the germline V gene, CDR1 is SGHRS and CDR2 is YFSETQ. The CDR3 covers 16 residues. The CDR3 protein is CASSPSMTGMNTEAFF. CDR3 bases: TGCGCCAGCAGCCCGAGTATGACAGGGATGAACACTGAAGCTTTCTTT.

There are many counts of this clonotype. V gene TRBV12-3 or TRBV12-4 combines with J gene TRBJ2-5; D unclear. V dropped 3 bases and J dropped 2 bases, with 7 bases sitting between them. CDR3 length: 13 residues. The CDR3 region is CASSFKVQETQYF. As DNA, the CDR3 is TGTGCCAGCAGTTTCAAGGTTCAAGAGACCCAGTACTTC.

Only a few counts were recorded for this clonotype. Sequence at one end of the junction differs from germline and may be a read error. This rearrangement joins TRBV29-1 to TRBJ1-4; TRBD1 might be the D (5 bases). The CDR3 spans 12 residues. The germline CDR1 and CDR2 sequences are SQVTM and ANQGSEA. The CDR3 region is CSVEFRDEKRFF. CDR3 DNA sequence: TGCAGCGTTGAGTTCAGGGACGAAAAACGGTTTTTT.

This clonotype has ten or more counts. V usage is TRBV20-1 and J usage is TRBJ1-5, with a possible D match to TRBD1 (6 bases). Trimming took 5 bases from V and 10 from J, leaving 21 bases between them. The length of the CDR3 is 14 residues. The V gene's germline CDR1 is DFQATT and CDR2 SNEGSKA (reference sequence). DNA for the CDR3: TGCAGTGCTCGAGGAGACAGGCACGTTGTTCCCCAGCATTTT. Amino acid sequence: CSARGDRHVVPQHF.

There are a few counts of this clonotype. A single base separates this from a much larger clone, so it may be a read error. The genes are TRBV5-6 and TRBJ2-1; maybe TRBD2 (5 bases). The DNA matches TRBJ2-7 better at its end, which makes the J call doubtful. CDR3 length equals 16 residues. CDR1 and CDR2 from the germline V gene are SGHDT and YYEEEE. CDR3 residues: CASSLGGLSSYNEQYF. The CDR3 DNA reads TGTGCCAGCAGCTTGGGAGGGCTTAGCTCCTACAATGAGCAGTACTTC.